A selection of T cell receptor beta chains follows, all from one sample in a study of cytomegalovirus exposure and HLA in healthy donors. Assay used: immunoSEQ multiplex PCR; TCRdb lists only in-frame clones, some missing. The sample comprises about 66,000 clones, about 96% of which are singletons, and approximately 0.94% rests with the top ten. The specimen was PBMCs. These receptors all come from a man between 18 and 35 years old in good health and CMV-seronegative. Both conserved end residues are part of each CDR3. D genes are given only for firm matches. Expanded clones get a size class; other rows say once, few or many, or leave the size out.

clone size | J gene | V gene | D gene | CDR3 DNA | CDR3 protein
. | TRBJ1-5 | TRBV19 | . | TGTGCCAGTAGTACTGTTAGACAGCAAAATAGCAATCAGCCCCAGCATTTT | CASSTVRQQNSNQPQHF
. | TRBJ1-2 | TRBV4-1 | . | TGCGCCAGCAGCCACAGCGAGGATGGCTACACCTTC | CASSHSEDGYTF
. | TRBJ1-2 | TRBV7-2 | . | TGTGCCAGCAGCTCCACGGACAGTTTCTTCTATGGCTACACCTTC | CASSSTDSFFYGYTF
. | TRBJ2-7 | TRBV5-1 | TRBD2 | TGCGCCAGCAGCGCTAGCGGGACTTTGGACGAGCAGTACTTC | CASSASGTLDEQYF
. | TRBJ2-3 | TRBV7-2 | . | TGTGCCAGCAGCTTTTCGGGAGATACGCAGTATTTT | CASSFSGDTQYF
. | TRBJ2-2 | TRBV15 | TRBD1 | TGTGCCACCAGCATGAGACAGGGCGGATACACCGGGGAGCTGTTTTTT | CATSMRQGGYTGELFF
. | TRBJ2-3 | TRBV27 | TRBD2 | TGTGCCAGCAGTTTCGGGCTAGCGGGAGGCCCTAGCACAGATACGCAGTATTTT | CASSFGLAGGPSTDTQYF
. | TRBJ2-1 | TRBV5-5 | TRBD1 | TGTGCCAGCAGCTGGGGTACAGGGGCTGGCAATGAGCAGTTCTTC | CASSWGTGAGNEQFF
. | TRBJ2-7 | TRBV7-2 | TRBD2 | TGTGCCAGCAGCTCTCATAGCGGGGGATCCTACGAGCAGTACTTC | CASSSHSGGSYEQYF
. | TRBJ2-7 | TRBV9 | TRBD2 | TGTGCCAGCAGCCCGGGAGGGTCCGACGAGCAGTACTTC | CASSPGGSDEQYF
. | TRBJ1-1 | TRBV27 | . | TGTGCCAGCAGTCCTTGGAGGAACACTGAAGCTTTCTTT | CASSPWRNTEAFF
. | TRBJ2-1 | TRBV9 | . | TGTGCCAGCAGCGCGGACTCGGGACAATCCTACAATGAGCAGTTCTTC | CASSADSGQSYNEQFF
. | TRBJ1-5 | TRBV19 | TRBD1 | TGTGCCAGTAGAACCGGGACAGGGTACTATCAGCCCCAGCATTTT | CASRTGTGYYQPQHF
. | TRBJ2-2 | TRBV6-1 | TRBD1 | TGTGCCAGCAGTTTTCGGACAGGGGTGACCGGGGAGCTGTTTTTT | CASSFRTGVTGELFF
. | TRBJ2-3 | TRBV13 | . | TGTGCCAGCAGCCTAAACACCGGGACTCCTACAGATACGCAGTATTTT | CASSLNTGTPTDTQYF
. | TRBJ2-3 | TRBV15 | TRBD2 | TGTGCCACCAGCAGCCGGACTAGCGGGAGCACAGATACGCAGTATTTT | CATSSRTSGSTDTQYF
. | TRBJ2-3 | TRBV18 | TRBD1 | TGTGCCAGCTCACCGTATTCCGGGACAGGGGATTCCCTTTGGGCAGATACGCAGTATTTT | CASSPYSGTGDSLWADTQYF
. | TRBJ2-3 | TRBV30 | . | TGTGCCTGGAGTGCCGGGAGCACAGATACGCAGTATTTT | CAWSAGSTDTQYF
. | TRBJ1-1 | TRBV10-1 | TRBD1 | TGCGCCAGCAGTGAGGACAGGGCGCCAACTGAAGCTTTCTTT | CASSEDRAPTEAFF
once | TRBJ2-5 | TRBV7-2 | TRBD2 | TGTGCCAGCAGCGCTACCCGGACCGGGACTAGCGGGAGTTCACAGTACTTC | CASSATRTGTSGSSQYF
. | TRBJ2-7 | TRBV2 | . | TGTGCCAGCACGACAGTGAGCTCCTACGAGCAGTACTTC | CASTTVSSYEQYF
. | TRBJ1-1 | TRBV28 | . | TGTGCCAGCAGTTTAGCGCGGCTAAACACTGAAGCTTTCTTT | CASSLARLNTEAFF
. | TRBJ1-5 | TRBV2 | . | TGTGCCAGCAGTGAACAGGCTCTTAGCAATCAGCCCCAGCATTTT | CASSEQALSNQPQHF
. | TRBJ2-2 | TRBV2 | TRBD2 | TGTGCCAGCAAGGGACTAGCTGAAACCGGGGAGCTGTTTTTT | CASKGLAETGELFF
. | TRBJ2-6 | TRBV28 | . | TGTGCCAGCAGTCCCCCGGTGGCCAACGTCCTGACTTTC | CASSPPVANVLTF
once | TRBJ2-3 | TRBV28 | TRBD2 | TGTGCCAGCATTAAGACTAGCGGCACGAGCACAGATACGCAGTATTTT | CASIKTSGTSTDTQYF
. | TRBJ2-1 | TRBV10-3 | . | TGTGCCATCAGTTCACCAAGCGGTACCAATGAGCAGTTCTTC | CAISSPSGTNEQFF
. | TRBJ2-7 | TRBV28 | . | TGTGCCAGCAGTTGGCGGGGTAACTACGAGCAGTACTTC | CASSWRGNYEQYF
. | TRBJ1-3 | TRBV7-9 | TRBD1 | TGTGCCAGCAGCTTTGGACAGGGTTTTTCTGGAAACACCATATATTTT | CASSFGQGFSGNTIYF
. | TRBJ2-7 | TRBV4-3 | . | TGCGCCAGCAGCCAGACCATGACAGGTCGGCACGAGCAGTACTTC | CASSQTMTGRHEQYF
. | TRBJ2-3 | TRBV7-2 | TRBD2 | TGTGCCAGCAGCTTAGCGGGAGGGCCCGGCACAGATACGCAGTATTTT | CASSLAGGPGTDTQYF
. | TRBJ2-2 | TRBV28 | . | TGTGCCAGCAGTTCCGGACAGAACACCGGGGAGCTGTTTTTT | CASSSGQNTGELFF
. | TRBJ2-1 | TRBV5-6 | TRBD2 | TGTGCCAGTTCGGGTGGGGGGGGCAATGAGCAGTTCTTC | CASSGGGGNEQFF
. | TRBJ1-3 | TRBV9 | TRBD1 | TGTGCCAGCAGCGTAGGGGACAGGGGGGGAAACACCATATATTTT | CASSVGDRGGNTIYF
. | TRBJ2-5 | TRBV7-2 | TRBD2 | TGTGCCAGCAGCTCATGGACTAGCGGAGGGGGGGTGGCCCAGTACTTC | CASSSWTSGGGVAQYF